The 28 T cell receptor beta chains below all came from one sample that was sequenced in a study of blood T cells in healthy people across ages. A second roughly 6 to 12 cycle PCR used barcoded and J-beta primers. TCRdb reprocessed the 5' RACE reads with MiXCR, giving one entry per CDR3 protein. The sample lists roughly 1,700,000 distinct CDR3 sequences; roughly 27% were seen once. The specimen sequenced was blood. The receptors were sampled from a woman under 40 in good health.

This clonotype appeared many times. The chain employs TRBV5-1 and TRBJ2-1, with 13 bases matching TRBD2. V trimming: 0 bases; J trimming: 10 bases; junction bases outside the gene matches: 1. The CDR3 has 14 amino acids. Germline lookup yields CDR1 SGHRS and CDR2 YFSETQ. CDR3 sequence (DNA): TGCGCCAGCAGCTTGGGGACTAGCGGGGGAGAGCAGTTCTTC. Translated, it gives CASSLGTSGGEQFF.

Ten or more counts support this clonotype. J is TRBJ2-7 and V is TRBV7-9, with TRBD1 matching over 8 bases. In germline, CDR1 is SEHNR, CDR2 FQNEAQ (reference sequence). The trim removed 7 bases at V and 5 bases at J, leaving 7 bases unmatched. This CDR3 comprises 13 residues. As DNA, the CDR3 is TGTGCCAGCAATGGACAGGGAGTGGACGAGCAGTACTTC. Its protein product is CASNGQGVDEQYF. The whole variable domain, filled in from reference TRBV7-9 and TRBJ2-7, reads DTGVSQNPRHKITKRGQNVTFRCDPISEHNRLYWYRQTLGQGPEFLTYFQNEAQLEKSRLLSDRFSAERPKGSFSTLEIQRTEQGDSAMYLCASNGQGVDEQYFGPGTRLTVT.

The rearrangement links TRBV9 to TRBJ2-4, with 11 nucleotides matching TRBD2. The end of the DNA is better explained by TRBJ2-7, so the J call may be wrong. The CDR3 has 16 residues. Germline V lookup: CDR1 SGDLS, CDR2 YYNGEE. CDR3 in amino acids: CASSVSVAGGRNEQYF. In nucleotides, the CDR3 is TGTGCCAGCAGCGTCTCAGTAGCGGGAGGGAGGAACGAGCAGTACTTC.

This chain connects TRBV12-3 or TRBV12-4 to TRBJ1-5; a weak D match, TRBD1 (6 bases). V lost 2 bases to trimming and J lost 3 bases, with 11 bases between them. The CDR3 runs 15 residues. The CDR3 sequence: CASSLIQGLNQPQHF. The CDR3 region has the DNA TGTGCCAGCAGTTTAATACAGGGCCTCAATCAGCCCCAGCATTTT.

This clonotype has just a few counts. The rearrangement uses TRBV2 and TRBJ1-1, with D possibly matching TRBD1 (5 bases). Germline CDR1 reads SNHLY; CDR2 reads FYNNEI. The CDR3 has 12 amino acids. With 6 bases removed from V and 11 bases from J, the gap between germline ends came to 16 bases. Written as DNA, the CDR3 is TGTGCCAGCAGCGATAGAGGGACCTGGGCTTTCTTT. Encoded protein: CASSDRGTWAFF.

In this sample, this clonotype turned up a few times. CDR3 protein: CASSLGRYGLSSYNEQFF. CDR3 bases: TGTGCCAGCAGCTTAGGGCGATACGGGTTGAGCTCCTACAATGAGCAGTTCTTC. The J gene is TRBJ2-1, the V gene TRBV7-3; D is unresolved. The V gene's germline CDR1 is SGHTA and CDR2 FQGTGA. Trimming took 2 bases from V and 0 from J, leaving 17 bases between them. The CDR3 runs to 18 residues.

This clonotype was detected only a few times. V is TRBV10-1 and J is TRBJ2-3; D is perhaps TRBD2 (6 bases). CDR1 and CDR2 (germline): WNHNN, SYGVQD (reference sequence). The CDR3 runs to 16 residues. V lost 3 bases and J 2 bases, leaving 15 bases between the germline ends. CDR3 DNA sequence: TGCGCCAGCAGTGACCGGAGGGACTCGCTCACAGATACGCAGTATTTT. This sequence encodes CASSDRRDSLTDTQYF.

V gene TRBV11-2 combines with J gene TRBJ2-3; maybe TRBD1 (6 bases). Trimming shortened V by 1 base and J by 6 bases, and 11 bases separated the two germline ends. The length of the CDR3 is 14 residues. Germline assignment: CDR1 SGHAT and CDR2 FQNNGV. CDR3 residues: CASSLGDMRDTQYF. In nucleotides, the CDR3 is TGTGCCAGCAGCTTAGGGGACATGAGGGATACGCAGTATTTT.

CDR3 sequence reads: CASSAFEAGSTDTQYF. CDR3 in DNA: TGCGCCAGCAGTGCGTTCGAGGCGGGTAGCACAGATACGCAGTATTTT. The genes are TRBV10-2 and TRBJ2-3, with D possibly being TRBD2 (5 bases). V lost 4 bases to trimming and J lost 0 bases, with 14 bases between them. Germline V gene data show CDR1 as WSHSY and CDR2 as SAAADI. The CDR3 runs 16 residues.

The table lists this clonotype with a few counts. J is TRBJ2-7 and V is TRBV12-3 or TRBV12-4, with D possibly being TRBD1 (6 bases). The germline V and J ends were trimmed by 9 bases and 3 bases, with 12 bases remaining between them. This CDR3 is built from 12 residues. CDR3 amino acids: CASQRGFYEQYF. DNA of the CDR3: TGTGCCAGTCAAAGGGGGTTCTACGAGCAGTACTTC.

There are a few counts of this clonotype. CDR3 sequence reads: CASSVYSRGDTQYF. The CDR3 DNA is TGTGCCAGCAGTGTTTACTCGCGGGGAGATACGCAGTATTTT. This chain connects TRBV2 to TRBJ2-3, with D perhaps matching TRBD2 (6 bases). CDR3 length equals 14 residues. Germline assignment: CDR1 SNHLY and CDR2 FYNNEI. V lost 4 bases, J lost 5 bases, and 13 bases lay in between.

There are many counts of this clonotype. The chain has TRBV7-2 and TRBJ2-7; no definite D call. This CDR3 spans 15 amino acids. Per the germline V gene, CDR1 is SGHTA and CDR2 is FQGNSA. V was clipped by 4 bases and J by 1 base, with 14 bases between them. This CDR3 reads CASSSFSLASYEQYF. The CDR3 DNA reads TGTGCCAGCAGCTCTTTTAGCCTGGCTTCCTACGAGCAGTACTTC.

This chain joins TRBV2 and TRBJ1-1, with TRBD1 matching over 7 bases. This CDR3 contains 15 residues. The germline V gene has CDR1 SNHLY and CDR2 FYNNEI. Trimming took 3 bases from V and 10 from J; bases not matched to a gene: 14. The CDR3 protein is CASSDRTGGLRRAFF. The CDR3 bases are TGTGCCAGCAGTGACCGGACAGGCGGACTGCGACGAGCTTTCTTT.

This rearrangement joins TRBV20-1 to TRBJ1-2, with no clear D. The CDR3 has 13 residues. V was pared by 3 bases and J by 4 bases, with 12 bases between. From germline, CDR1 is DFQATT and CDR2 SNEGSKA (reference sequence). The chain's CDR3 is CSARAGNFYGYTF. The CDR3 nucleotides are TGCAGTGCTAGGGCCGGTAATTTCTATGGCTACACCTTC.

The chain combines TRBV27 with TRBJ2-1, with TRBD1 as a possible D gene (6 bases). The CDR3 sequence is 14 residues long. Germline loops: CDR1 MNHEY, CDR2 SMNVEV (reference sequence). V was shortened by 7 bases and J by 9 bases, with 19 bases between the two germline ends. CDR3 sequence (DNA): TGTGCCAGCAAAACCGGGACACCACGGTCTGAGCAGTTCTTC. Protein product: CASKTGTPRSEQFF.

The table lists this clonotype with a few counts. The chain uses TRBV7-3 and TRBJ2-3, with D unclear. This CDR3 has 13 amino acids. In germline, CDR1 is SGHTA, CDR2 FQGTGA. The ends were cut back, 4 bases at V and 6 bases at J, with 11 bases in the middle. DNA for the CDR3: TGTGCCAGCAGCTCATGGCCCCTTGATACGCAGTATTTT. Translated: CASSSWPLDTQYF. The variable domain in full, with the rest retrieved from reference TRBV7-3 and TRBJ2-3, is GAGVSQTPSNKVTEKGKYVELRCDPISGHTALYWYRQSLGQGPEFLIYFQGTGAADDSGLPNDRFFAVRPEGSVSTLKIQRTERGDSAVYLCASSSWPLDTQYFGPGTRLTVL.

The rearrangement links TRBV7-9 to TRBJ2-7; 7 nucleotides agree with TRBD2. Germline lookup yields CDR1 SEHNR and CDR2 FQNEAQ (reference sequence). There are 14 residues in the CDR3. The junction had 11 bases not matched to a gene; V was cut back by 8 bases and J by 4 bases. This chain's CDR3 is CASGGESGYYEQYF. The CDR3 DNA reads TGTGCCAGCGGGGGGGAGTCGGGATATTACGAGCAGTACTTC.

The CDR3: CASSPPGTQSYNEQFF. The CDR3, as DNA: TGTGCCAGCTCACCTCCCGGGACCCAGTCCTACAATGAGCAGTTCTTC. The chain links TRBV18 to TRBJ2-1, with D tentatively TRBD1 or TRBD2 (5 bases each). Trimming left V 3 bases short and J 1 base short, with 13 bases between. CDR1 and CDR2 (germline): KGHSH, LQKENI. This CDR3 has 16 residues.

This clonotype turned up a few times. Mismatch with germline at one junction end may stem from a read error. The chain combines TRBV11-1 with TRBJ2-1, with a possible D match to TRBD2 (7 bases). CDR1 is SGHAT, CDR2 FQDESV, per germline (reference sequence). This CDR3 has 21 residues. CDR3 amino acids: CASSLVPVISSSRGAHNGQFF. For the CDR3, the DNA is TGTGCCAGCAGCTTAGTACCCGTAATTTCGTCTAGCCGGGGGGCCCACAATGGGCAGTTCTTC.

This clonotype came up a few times. This chain links TRBV12-3 or TRBV12-4 with TRBJ2-1; D is undetermined. The V end lost 5 bases, the J end lost 7 bases, and 9 bases lay between the germline ends. The CDR3 totals 12 residues. Written as DNA, the CDR3 is TGTGCCAGCAGTAAAGGGATTAATGAGCAGTTCTTC. It specifies CASSKGINEQFF.

The rearrangement uses TRBV7-2 and TRBJ2-1, with a possible D match to TRBD1 (6 bases). V lost 1 base to trimming and J lost 5 bases, with 18 bases between them. CDR1 and CDR2 from the germline V gene are SGHTA and FQGNSA. The CDR3 length is 17 residues. The chain's CDR3 is CASSLDSGRGGNNEQFF. In DNA, the CDR3 is TGTGCCAGCAGCTTAGATTCTGGCAGGGGTGGCAACAATGAGCAGTTCTTC. The variable domain in full, with the rest retrieved from reference TRBV7-2 and TRBJ2-1, is GAGVSQSPSNKVTEKGKDVELRCDPISGHTALYWYRQSLGQGLEFLIYFQGNSAPDKSGLPSDRFSAERTGGSVSTLTIQRTQQEDSAVYLCASSLDSGRGGNNEQFFGPGTRLTVL.

The chain joins TRBV7-2 to TRBJ1-2; D is unresolved. The CDR3 has 12 residues. The V gene lost 5 bases and the J gene lost 11 bases, with 15 bases spanning the gap. In germline, CDR1 is SGHTA, CDR2 FQGNSA. For the CDR3, the DNA is TGTGCCAGCAGCCTAACTATGGGGAGTTACACCTTC. Protein: CASSLTMGSYTF.

This rearrangement joins TRBV10-3 to TRBJ2-5, with 11 bases aligning to TRBD2. From germline, CDR1 is ENHRY and CDR2 SYGVKD. Trimming removed 5 bases from V and 1 base from J; junction bases left unmatched: 3. The CDR3 length is 15 residues. CDR3 DNA: TGTGCCATCAGTTCCGGGACTAGCGGCCAAGAGACCCAGTACTTC. As protein: CAISSGTSGQETQYF.

The chain combines TRBV18 with TRBJ1-5; D possibly corresponds to TRBD1 (6 bases). The germline V gene encodes CDR1 KGHSH and CDR2 LQKENI. Trimming stripped 2 bases from V and 6 bases from J, with 14 bases between. CDR3 length: 15 amino acids. CDR3: CASSPGVGGLQPQHF. The CDR3, as DNA: TGTGCCAGCTCACCAGGGGTGGGGGGCCTTCAGCCCCAGCATTTT.

Of note for this clonotype: The junction departs from the called germline gene at one end, perhaps through a read error. The chain uses TRBV12-3 or TRBV12-4 and TRBJ2-2; 10 nucleotides align to TRBD1. This CDR3 has 16 residues. The CDR3 region has the DNA TGTGCCTGCAGCCCTGACAGGGGGCGTGGCACCGGGGAGCGGTTTTTT. This codes for CACSPDRGRGTGERFF.

With respect to this clonotype: Its ends do not fully match the called genes, so a read error is possible. The rearrangement links TRBV9 to TRBJ2-3; 8 bases are shared with TRBD2. The germline V gene has CDR1 SGDLS and CDR2 YYNGEE. The CDR3 has 16 residues. CDR3 amino acids: CAGSPWDRGGADTQYF. CDR3 coding DNA: TGTGCCGGCAGCCCCTGGGACCGGGGGGGTGCAGATACGCAGTATTTT.

This chain links TRBV5-1 with TRBJ2-7; D possibly corresponds to TRBD2 (6 bases). The CDR3 is 15 amino acids. Germline lookup yields CDR1 SGHRS and CDR2 YFSETQ. V was cut by 4 bases and J by 7 bases, with 21 bases left in between. As DNA, the CDR3 is TGCGCCAGCAGCGACGGGACTGTCTCCTACAATGAGCAGTACTTC. Translation: CASSDGTVSYNEQYF.

The rearrangement joins TRBV5-1 to TRBJ2-1; TRBD2 matches at 8 bases. The V and J ends lost 0 bases and 9 bases, in that order; junction bases with no gene match: 14. Germline loops: CDR1 SGHRS, CDR2 YFSETQ. This CDR3 spans 17 amino acids. Here the CDR3 reads CASSLGGAGGGVREQFF. CDR3 sequence (DNA): TGCGCCAGCAGCTTGGGCGGCGCGGGGGGAGGGGTCCGTGAGCAGTTCTTC. Drawing the rest from reference TRBV5-1 and TRBJ2-1, the complete variable domain is KAGVTQTPRYLIKTRGQQVTLSCSPISGHRSVSWYQQTPGQGLQFLFEYFSETQRNKGNFPGRFSGRQFSNSRSEMNVSTLELGDSALYLCASSLGGAGGGVREQFFGPGTRLTVL.